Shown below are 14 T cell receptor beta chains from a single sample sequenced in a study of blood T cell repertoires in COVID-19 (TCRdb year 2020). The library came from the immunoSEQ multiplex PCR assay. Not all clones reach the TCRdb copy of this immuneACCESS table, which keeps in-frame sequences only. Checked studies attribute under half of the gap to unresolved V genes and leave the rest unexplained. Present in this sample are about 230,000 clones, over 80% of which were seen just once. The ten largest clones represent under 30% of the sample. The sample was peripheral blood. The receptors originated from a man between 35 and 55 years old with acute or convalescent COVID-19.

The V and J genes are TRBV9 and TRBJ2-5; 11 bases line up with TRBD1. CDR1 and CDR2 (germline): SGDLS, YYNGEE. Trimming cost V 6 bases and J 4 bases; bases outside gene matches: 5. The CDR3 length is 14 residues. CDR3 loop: CASTWGQGGETQYF. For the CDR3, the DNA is TGTGCCAGCACTTGGGGACAGGGGGGAGAGACCCAGTACTTC.

Here the CDR3 DNA reads TGTGCCACGGTGAAGGGACAGGTGAACACTGAAGCTTTCTTT. Residues: CATVKGQVNTEAFF. The chain employs TRBV15 and TRBJ1-1; 8 bases map to TRBD1. The CDR3 covers 14 residues. The junction had 6 bases not matched to a gene; V was cut back by 9 bases and J by 0 bases. Germline CDR1 reads LNHNV; CDR2 reads YYDKDF (reference sequence).

The CDR3 spells CASSQGSGLYNEQFF. As DNA, the CDR3 is TGTGCCAGCAGCCAAGGGTCTGGACTATACAATGAGCAGTTCTTC. The J gene is TRBJ2-1, the V gene TRBV3-1 (or the pseudogene TRBV3-2); the D gene is possibly TRBD2 (6 bases). V lost 1 base, J lost 4 bases, and 11 bases lay in between. From germline, CDR1 is LGHDT and CDR2 YNNKEL (reference sequence). The CDR3 contains 15 residues.

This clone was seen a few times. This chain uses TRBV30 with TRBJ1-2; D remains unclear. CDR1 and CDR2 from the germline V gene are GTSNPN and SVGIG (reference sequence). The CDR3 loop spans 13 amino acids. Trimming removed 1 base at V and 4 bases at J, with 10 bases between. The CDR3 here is CAWSGDRGYGYTF. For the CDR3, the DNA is TGTGCCTGGAGTGGAGATCGAGGCTATGGCTACACCTTC.

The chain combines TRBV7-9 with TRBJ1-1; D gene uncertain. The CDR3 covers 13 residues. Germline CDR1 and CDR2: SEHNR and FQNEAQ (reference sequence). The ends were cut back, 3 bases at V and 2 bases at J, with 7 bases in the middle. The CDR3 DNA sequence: TGTGCCAGCAGCTTCATGAGTAACACTGAAGCTTTCTTT. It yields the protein CASSFMSNTEAFF.

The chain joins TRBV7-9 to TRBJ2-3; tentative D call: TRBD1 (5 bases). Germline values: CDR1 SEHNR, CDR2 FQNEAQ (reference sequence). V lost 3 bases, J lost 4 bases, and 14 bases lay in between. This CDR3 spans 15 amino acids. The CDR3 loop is CASSLSRVRSDTQYF. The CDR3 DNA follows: TGTGCCAGCAGCTTGAGCAGGGTGAGGTCAGATACGCAGTATTTT.

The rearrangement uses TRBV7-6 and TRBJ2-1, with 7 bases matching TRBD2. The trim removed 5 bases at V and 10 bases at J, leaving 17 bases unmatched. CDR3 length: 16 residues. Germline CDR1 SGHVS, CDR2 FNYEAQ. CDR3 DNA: TGTGCCAGCAGCGCCCTCGGCGGGAGCCGGTCGGGGGAGCAGTTCTTC. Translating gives CASSALGGSRSGEQFF.

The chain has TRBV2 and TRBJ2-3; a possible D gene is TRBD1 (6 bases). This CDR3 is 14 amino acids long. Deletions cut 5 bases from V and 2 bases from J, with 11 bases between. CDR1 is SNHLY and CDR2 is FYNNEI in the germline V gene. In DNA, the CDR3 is TGTGCCAGCAGTAGACAGGTCAACACAGATACGCAGTATTTT. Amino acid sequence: CASSRQVNTDTQYF.

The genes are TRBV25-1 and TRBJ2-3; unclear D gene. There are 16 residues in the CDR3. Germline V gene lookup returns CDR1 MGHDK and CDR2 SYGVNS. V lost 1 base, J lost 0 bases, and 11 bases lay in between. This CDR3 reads CASSEFRQTSTDTQYF. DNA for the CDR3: TGTGCCAGCAGTGAATTTCGACAAACTAGCACAGATACGCAGTATTTT.

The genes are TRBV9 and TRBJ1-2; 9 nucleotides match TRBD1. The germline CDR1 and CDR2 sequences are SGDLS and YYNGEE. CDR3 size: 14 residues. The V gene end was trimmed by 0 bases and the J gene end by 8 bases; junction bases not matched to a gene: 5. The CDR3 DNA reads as TGTGCCAGCAGCGTAGCTCGACAGGGGGAAGGCTACACCTTC. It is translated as CASSVARQGEGYTF.

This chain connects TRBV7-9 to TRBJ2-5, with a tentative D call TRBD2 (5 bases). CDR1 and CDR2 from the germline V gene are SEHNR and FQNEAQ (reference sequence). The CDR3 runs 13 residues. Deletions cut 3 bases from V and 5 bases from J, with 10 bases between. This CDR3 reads CASSFGIGETQYF. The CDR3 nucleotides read TGTGCCAGCAGCTTCGGGATCGGGGAGACCCAGTACTTC.

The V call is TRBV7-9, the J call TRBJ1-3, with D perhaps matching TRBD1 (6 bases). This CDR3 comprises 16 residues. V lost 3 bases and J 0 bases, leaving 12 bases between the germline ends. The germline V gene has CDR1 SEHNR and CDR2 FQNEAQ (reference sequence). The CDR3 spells CASSLDNRVSGNTIYF. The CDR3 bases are TGTGCCAGCAGCTTGGATAACAGGGTCTCTGGAAACACCATATATTTT.

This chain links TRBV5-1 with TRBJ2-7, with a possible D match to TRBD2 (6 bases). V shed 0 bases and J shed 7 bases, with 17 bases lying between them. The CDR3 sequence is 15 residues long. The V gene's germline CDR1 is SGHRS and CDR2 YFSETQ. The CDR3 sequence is CASSLDTGVVPEQYF. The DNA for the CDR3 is TGCGCCAGCAGCTTGGATACGGGAGTGGTTCCGGAGCAGTACTTC.

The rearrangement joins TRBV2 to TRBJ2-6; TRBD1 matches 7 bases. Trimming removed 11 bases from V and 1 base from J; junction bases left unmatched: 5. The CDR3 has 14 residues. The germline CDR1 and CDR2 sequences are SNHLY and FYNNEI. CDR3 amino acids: CARKTGSGANVLTF. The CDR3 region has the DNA TGTGCCCGCAAGACAGGGTCTGGGGCCAACGTCCTGACTTTC.